This note documents a single T cell receptor beta chain sequence. The CDR3 runs to 13 residues. Germline V CDR1 and CDR2: MNHEY, SMNVEV (reference sequence). Trimming removed 2 bases from V and 1 base from J, with 5 bases in between. This entry belongs to a study of control samples from healthy donors and cancer patients. Data came from immunoSEQ multiplex PCR; TCRdb stores just in-frame clones and leaves some out. The table records about 100,000 clones, about 90% of them present only once. Sequencing was carried out using blood. The sequence was collected from a woman between 50 and 59 years old in good health. V and J are TRBV27 and TRBJ2-5; D remains unclear. Here the CDR3 DNA reads TGTGCCAGCAGTTTACCATTCCAAGAGACCCAGTACTTC. Translated, it gives CASSLPFQETQYF.